This T cell receptor beta chain was captured by sequencing in a study of shared clonotypes between healthy human individuals. Study results and limitations: The small donor group covered limited genetic and exposure diversity.

V shed 6 bases and J 2 bases; nucleotides not matched to a gene: 11. The CDR3 contains 16 residues. CDR1 is MNHNY, CDR2 SVGAGI, per germline (reference sequence). Per the original methods: Without quality scores, immunoSEQ junctional reads could not be filtered like full-length reads. The protocol was immunoSEQ multiplex PCR, while the TCRdb copy is restricted to in-frame clones and leaves out a portion. V, J and clone size are those of that table, while D and trimming were read from the DNA. The sample includes 520,000 or so clones, roughly 78% seen only once; the top ten take 10% to 15%. As for this clone: The target antigen is unknown.

The sequence was collected from a woman between 40 and 55 years old in good health. Some clones in this sample may be carry-over from other donors' samples. Material: PBMCs. The rearrangement joins TRBV6-6 to TRBJ2-3; 7 bases are shared with TRBD1. For the CDR3, the DNA is TGTGCCAGCAGAAAACAGGGGTCGGGGCTCACAGATACGCAGTATTTT. Translating gives CASRKQGSGLTDTQYF.